The T cell receptor beta chain described here comes from a study of T cell responses to AZD1222 COVID-19 vaccine. Study-level results: Nearly half of spike-specific TCRs reportedly go after variant regions that carry no mutations. Recipients of AZD1222 seropositive at baseline numbered only 5 to 7.

The method was immunoSEQ multiplex PCR; TCRdb's version includes in-frame clones alone and lacks a portion of them. The table shows over 120,000 clones, with more than 85% occurring only once. This CDR3 has 17 amino acids. From germline, CDR1 is SGHRS and CDR2 YFSETQ. With 2 bases removed from V and 2 bases from J, the gap between germline ends came to 17 bases. In the case of this clone: Its antigen is unknown.

The receptor's source is an adult in good health. The starting material was peripheral blood, obtained on day 0 of AZD1222 vaccination. This chain connects TRBV5-1 to TRBJ2-1; D is uncertain. CDR3 sequence (DNA): TGCGCCAGCAGCTTACGAGGTGGGGATTCCGCCTACAATGAGCAGTTCTTC. It codes for CASSLRGGDSAYNEQFF.